Only a few counts were recorded for the clone carrying this T cell receptor (beta chain). This entry belongs to a study of cytotoxic CD8 clonotypes in ibrutinib-treated CLL. CDR1 LNHDA and CDR2 SQIVND come from the germline V gene (reference sequence). Trimming stripped 4 bases from V and 3 bases from J, with 16 bases between. The CDR3 loop spans 15 amino acids. Sequencing was performed with immunoSEQ multiplex PCR; in TCRdb, only in-frame clones are kept and a portion is missing. In the table there are 150,000 to 250,000 clones, approximately 68% of which are singletons. The source of this sequence is a human donor with chronic lymphocytic leukemia. Sequences were derived from PBMCs, sampled after 24 months of ibrutinib treatment. The chain joins TRBV19 to TRBJ2-7; D might be TRBD1 or TRBD2, each matching 5 bases. CDR3 in amino acids: CASSRAGTYDYEQYF. The CDR3 bases are TGTGCCAGTAGTAGGGCCGGGACGTACGACTACGAGCAGTACTTC.